This TCR beta chain was documented in a study of regulatory T cells in long-lasting Graves disease. Assembly of TCR beta libraries relied on iRepertoire HTBI primers together with Arm-PCR of CDR3 regions. TCRdb reprocessed the multiplex PCR reads via MiXCR and lists one record per CDR3 protein. The data hold 530,000 or so distinct CDR3 sequences, with about 14% observed a single time. As to time point: newly diagnosed GD, antithyroid drugs for less than 3 months. Extracted PBMC RNA gave rise to the TCR library. EDTA tubes collected around 10 milliliters of peripheral blood. To note about this clonotype: Its antigen is unidentified.

V lost 2 bases and J lost 3, with 14 bases in between. The CDR3 extends over 15 amino acids. CDR1 and CDR2 from the germline V gene are LGHDT and YNNKEL (reference sequence). Study-level findings and limits: Accuracy may have been reduced by the small sample size. Newly diagnosed disease favored TRBV20-1 and TRBJ2-1 over persistent disease.

These data were also reused for a study on T cells in Graves' hyperthyroidism and ophthalmopathy. According to that study: TCR CDR3 regions were first amplified by RT-PCR with HTBI primers.

The chain uses TRBV3-1 and TRBJ2-7, with a tentative D call TRBD2 (5 bases). Sequences were derived from peripheral blood mononuclear cells (PBMCs), sampled at new diagnosis, from a patient treated with antithyroid drugs. The sequence came from a young man with Graves disease. The CDR3 sequence: CASSQLPRDGYEQYF. As DNA, the CDR3 is TGTGCCAGCAGCCAACTCCCGAGGGATGGCTACGAGCAGTACTTC.